The source of this T cell receptor (beta chain) is a study of T cell responses to AZD1222 COVID-19 vaccine. General study findings and limits: Mostly white British, mostly female donors; authors suggested clonal diversity may be underestimated.

Comments on this clone: Its cognate antigen is unknown.

Deletions cut 1 base from V and 5 bases from J, with 9 bases between. The CDR3 contains 13 residues. CDR1 is LGHNA, CDR2 YNFKEQ, per germline. TCRdb's copy holds only in-frame clones and misses some; the assay was immunoSEQ multiplex PCR. The sample gives about 130,000 clones, around 87% of which show up once; 10% is in the top ten. V and J are TRBV4-2 and TRBJ2-7; D unresolved. The TCR was taken from an adult in good health. The material sequenced was peripheral blood, taken on day 0 of AZD1222 vaccination. CDR3 nucleotides: TGTGCCAGCAGCCAAGCTGGTGTCAACGAGCAGTACTTC. This gives the protein CASSQAGVNEQYF.